These 2 T cell receptor beta chains originate from one sample sequenced in a study of CD8 T cells in Susac syndrome. It was with random hexamers that about 0.45 to 1 ug RNA was reverse transcribed. MiXCR, applied by TCRdb to the immunoSEQ multiplex PCR reads, yields one record per CDR3 protein. This table holds 160,000 or so distinct CDR3 sequences, around 95% found once. Sequencing was carried out using CD8+ T cells from PBMCs. The receptors here all came from a human donor with multiple sclerosis.

CDR3 in amino acids: CASSLVGMNTEAFF. The CDR3 DNA reads as TGCGCCAGCAGCTTGGTCGGGATGAACACTGAAGCTTTCTTT. This sequence joins TRBV5-1 and TRBJ1-1; D is uncertain. V was shortened by 0 bases and J by 0 bases, with 6 bases between the two germline ends. In germline, CDR1 is SGHRS, CDR2 YFSETQ. The CDR3 is made up of 14 amino acids.

This chain links TRBV29-1 with TRBJ1-1; D might be TRBD1 (5 bases). V was pared by 1 base and J by 5 bases, with 5 bases between. The germline gives CDR1 SQVTM, CDR2 ANQGSEA. The CDR3 is 11 amino acids. CDR3 region: CSVEGGTEAFF. The CDR3, as DNA: TGCAGCGTTGAAGGGGGGACTGAAGCTTTCTTT.